This T cell receptor (beta chain) was sequenced during a study of blood T cell repertoires in COVID-19. Study details: Italy, Spain and the United States were the sources of the convalescent and acute COVID-19 samples. T cells, B-cell-depleted T cells, or PBMCs provided the cDNA or gDNA that served as material.

Per the study methods: Estimated nucleated cell counts came from reference gene primer amplification. This table comes from immunoSEQ multiplex PCR, and its TCRdb copy is limited to in-frame clones, with some not included. V and J calls and clone size come straight from that table; D and trimming were deduced from the DNA. This sample has roughly 200,000 clones; about 87% occur once, and the top ten carry 6.2%. The CDR3 totals 14 residues. CDR1 and CDR2 from the germline V gene are MNHEY and SVGAGI. Trimming pared 5 bases from V and 10 bases from J, leaving 21 bases between. This chain connects TRBV6-5 to TRBJ2-7; TRBD1 is a possible D gene (6 bases). Sequencing was performed on peripheral blood. This receptor was taken from a man aged 60 to 75 who had recovered from COVID-19. The CDR3 region has the DNA TGTGCCAGCAGTCTGGACAGACCACCGAAGGGCCAGTACTTC. Residues: CASSLDRPPKGQYF.